Listed below are T cell receptor beta chains from one sample, sequenced in a study of T cell responses to AZD1222 COVID-19 vaccine. The assay was immunoSEQ multiplex PCR, and TCRdb's table has in-frame clones only and misses some. The table has about 100,000 clones, roughly 90% seen once. The material was peripheral blood, obtained on day 0 of AZD1222 vaccination. The receptors derive from an adult in good health. The CDR3 runs from the conserved cysteine through the conserved F or W. Fields, in order: D gene, J gene, V gene, clone size, CDR3 protein, CDR3 DNA. A D gene is named only where the DNA matches it firmly. A row's size may be missing; if present it is once, few, many or a size class.

D: TRBD1
J: TRBJ1-5
V: TRBV19
size: -
CDR3: CASGGLRTGGLGQPQHF
DNA: TGTGCCAGTGGGGGCCTCAGGACAGGGGGGTTAGGTCAGCCCCAGCATTTT

D: -
J: TRBJ1-1
V: TRBV28
size: -
CDR3: CASSFQPVAAFF
DNA: TGTGCCAGCAGTTTTCAGCCGGTGGCAGCTTTCTTT

D: TRBD1
J: TRBJ1-4
V: TRBV7-2
size: -
CDR3: CASSFLTGGGEKLFF
DNA: TGTGCCAGCAGCTTCTTGACAGGGGGCGGGGAAAAACTGTTTTTT

D: TRBD1
J: TRBJ2-1
V: TRBV7-6
size: -
CDR3: CASSLGRQGPSSYNEQFF
DNA: TGTGCCAGCAGCCTTGGGCGACAGGGGCCTAGCTCCTACAATGAGCAGTTCTTC

D: TRBD1
J: TRBJ1-2
V: TRBV5-1
size: -
CDR3: CASRLGQGKDGYTF
DNA: TGCGCCAGCAGGTTGGGACAGGGGAAGGATGGCTACACCTTC

D: TRBD2
J: TRBJ2-7
V: TRBV4-2
size: -
CDR3: CASSPPSGGSYEQYF
DNA: TGTGCCAGCAGCCCCCCTAGCGGGGGCTCCTACGAGCAGTACTTC

D: TRBD1
J: TRBJ2-1
V: TRBV3-1/TRBV3-2
size: -
CDR3: CASSPMGTGGNEQFF
DNA: TGTGCCAGCAGCCCAATGGGGACAGGGGGTAATGAGCAGTTCTTC

D: -
J: TRBJ1-6
V: TRBV9
size: -
CDR3: CASSVQEAGNNSPLHF
DNA: TGTGCCAGCAGCGTACAGGAGGCAGGGAATAATTCACCCCTCCACTTT

D: TRBD2
J: TRBJ2-7
V: TRBV14
size: -
CDR3: CASSQEGLGGYEQYF
DNA: TGTGCCAGCAGCCAAGAAGGTTTGGGGGGGTACGAGCAGTACTTC

D: TRBD1
J: TRBJ2-7
V: TRBV6-5
size: -
CDR3: CASSTGTGALRQYF
DNA: TGTGCCAGCAGTACCGGGACAGGGGCTCTCCGGCAGTACTTC

D: -
J: TRBJ1-1
V: TRBV30
size: -
CDR3: CAYHGEMNTEAFF
DNA: TGTGCCTACCACGGGGAAATGAACACTGAAGCTTTCTTT

D: -
J: TRBJ1-1
V: TRBV6-2/TRBV6-3
size: -
CDR3: CASSMTDPNTEAFF
DNA: TGTGCCAGCAGCATGACAGATCCGAACACTGAAGCTTTCTTT

D: -
J: TRBJ2-5
V: TRBV9
size: -
CDR3: CASSVGPTPRFGAETQYF
DNA: TGTGCCAGCAGCGTAGGACCGACTCCCCGATTCGGTGCGGAGACCCAGTACTTC

D: -
J: TRBJ2-3
V: TRBV19
size: -
CDR3: CASSIGILGDTQYF
DNA: TGTGCCAGTAGTATAGGCATTCTCGGAGATACGCAGTATTTT

D: TRBD2
J: TRBJ2-2
V: TRBV15
size: -
CDR3: CATSRGVEREATGELFF
DNA: TGTGCCACCAGCAGAGGAGTGGAGCGGGAGGCTACCGGGGAGCTGTTTTTT

D: TRBD1
J: TRBJ1-5
V: TRBV5-1
size: -
CDR3: CASSIGTGGDQPQHF
DNA: TGCGCCAGCAGTATAGGGACAGGGGGCGATCAGCCCCAGCATTTT

D: -
J: TRBJ1-4
V: TRBV2
size: once
CDR3: CASSEEAQVNEKLFF
DNA: TGTGCCAGCAGTGAAGAGGCCCAGGTTAATGAAAAACTGTTTTTT

D: -
J: TRBJ2-3
V: TRBV3-1/TRBV3-2
size: -
CDR3: CASSQRGTDTQYF
DNA: TGTGCCAGCAGCCAACGGGGCACAGATACGCAGTATTTT

D: TRBD2
J: TRBJ2-7
V: TRBV11-1
size: -
CDR3: CASSPPGTRDYEQYF
DNA: TGTGCCAGCAGCCCCCCCGGGACTAGAGACTACGAGCAGTACTTC

D: -
J: TRBJ1-5
V: TRBV19
size: -
CDR3: CASSIGPQPQHF
DNA: TGTGCCAGTAGTATAGGACCTCAGCCCCAGCATTTT

D: -
J: TRBJ1-1
V: TRBV11-3
size: -
CDR3: CASTVTEGNTEAFF
DNA: TGTGCCAGCACCGTTACGGAAGGGAACACTGAAGCTTTCTTT

D: -
J: TRBJ1-1
V: TRBV29-1
size: -
CDR3: CSAELTADTEAFF
DNA: TGCAGCGCTGAGCTCACAGCCGACACTGAAGCTTTCTTT

D: -
J: TRBJ2-6
V: TRBV9
size: -
CDR3: CASSPHGRLDWAGANVLTF
DNA: TGTGCCAGCAGCCCTCACGGACGCCTCGACTGGGCTGGGGCCAACGTCCTGACTTTC

D: TRBD1
J: TRBJ2-3
V: TRBV28
size: -
CDR3: CASSLGQGAGYTQYF
DNA: TGTGCCAGCAGTCTGGGACAGGGGGCAGGATATACGCAGTATTTT